Listed below are T cell receptor beta chains from one sample, sequenced in a study of early stage breast cancer tumors. Only in-frame clones appear in the TCRdb table, and some are missing; sequencing was by immunoSEQ multiplex PCR. The table includes 25,000 to 35,000 clones, more than 80% detected once. Sequencing was carried out using blood. Source of these receptors: a person aged 55 to 69 with breast cancer. CDR3s include the opening cysteine and the closing phenylalanine or tryptophan. The D gene is left open where the match is weak. Expanded clones are given a class, and other clones once, few, many or no size at all.

TRBJ1-2 . TRBV23-1 . 16 CASSQSRTDFRYGYTF TGCGCCAGCAGTCAATCCCGGACAGATTTCCGCTATGGCTACACCTTC
TRBJ1-1 . TRBV18 . 14 CASRLGQTNTEAFF TGTGCCAGCCGACTTGGACAGACGAACACTGAAGCTTTCTTT
TRBJ2-3 TRBD1 TRBV6-5 . 15 CASSATGGDADTQYF TGTGCCAGCAGTGCTACAGGGGGCGACGCAGATACGCAGTATTTT
TRBJ2-7 . TRBV11-2 . 11 CASSPSYEQYF TGTGCCAGCAGCCCGTCCTACGAGCAGTACTTC
TRBJ1-1 . TRBV11-2 . 16 CASSLALAMGLTEAFF TGTGCCAGCAGCTTAGCCCTGGCCATGGGCCTCACAGAAGCTTTCTTT
TRBJ2-1 . TRBV7-9 few 13 CASSDGRAGEQFF TGTGCCAGCAGCGACGGGCGGGCGGGAGAGCAGTTCTTC
TRBJ1-2 TRBD1 TRBV6-1 . 14 CASWARGFSYGYTF TGTGCCAGCTGGGCCAGGGGGTTTAGTTATGGCTACACCTTC
TRBJ1-1 TRBD1 TRBV19 . 14 CASSIRTGTTEAFF TGTGCCAGTAGTATCAGGACAGGGACGACTGAAGCTTTCTTT
TRBJ1-1 . TRBV6-5 . 15 CASSYYGKPNTEAFF TGTGCCAGCAGTTACTACGGGAAGCCGAACACTGAAGCTTTCTTT
TRBJ2-1 . TRBV6-6 . 11 CASNSRSGQFF TGTGCCAGCAACAGCCGAAGCGGGCAGTTCTTC
TRBJ2-1 TRBD1 TRBV29-1 . 15 CSVDPVGQGTNEQFF TGCAGCGTTGACCCGGTGGGACAGGGGACCAATGAGCAGTTCTTC
TRBJ2-3 . TRBV29-1 . 14 CSLQGGRGWDTQYF TGCAGCCTCCAGGGAGGACGGGGATGGGATACGCAGTATTTT
TRBJ2-3 TRBD2 TRBV6-6 . 16 CASSYPASGNTDTQYF TGTGCCAGCAGTTACCCCGCTAGCGGGAATACAGATACGCAGTATTTT